The present TCR beta chain was sequenced within a study of CD8+ T cells in alopecia areata. Turning to the study itself: Tofacitinib was taken orally by treated patients, and the dose was 5 to 10 mg twice daily.

Sequencing used cDNA as its template, made by extracting RNA and reverse transcribing it. The table came from immunoSEQ multiplex PCR; TCRdb's copy has only in-frame clones and leaves some out. The table lists around 200,000 clones, roughly 60% of them singletons, with 1.5% to 2% in the top ten. Peripheral blood samples and lesional scalp punch biopsies were obtained from alopecia areata patients. This receptor was identified in a human donor with alopecia areata. Sequencing used CD4+ T cells sorted from blood, obtained at week 0.

In DNA, the CDR3 is TGTGCCAGCAGCCCCCCCGGTGGTACGCAGTATTTT. This codes for CASSPPGGTQYF. V usage is TRBV7-3 and J usage is TRBJ2-3; D gene unclear. CDR1 SGHTA and CDR2 FQGTGA come from the germline V gene. Trimming pared 5 bases from V and 8 bases from J, leaving 11 bases between. The CDR3 covers 12 residues.